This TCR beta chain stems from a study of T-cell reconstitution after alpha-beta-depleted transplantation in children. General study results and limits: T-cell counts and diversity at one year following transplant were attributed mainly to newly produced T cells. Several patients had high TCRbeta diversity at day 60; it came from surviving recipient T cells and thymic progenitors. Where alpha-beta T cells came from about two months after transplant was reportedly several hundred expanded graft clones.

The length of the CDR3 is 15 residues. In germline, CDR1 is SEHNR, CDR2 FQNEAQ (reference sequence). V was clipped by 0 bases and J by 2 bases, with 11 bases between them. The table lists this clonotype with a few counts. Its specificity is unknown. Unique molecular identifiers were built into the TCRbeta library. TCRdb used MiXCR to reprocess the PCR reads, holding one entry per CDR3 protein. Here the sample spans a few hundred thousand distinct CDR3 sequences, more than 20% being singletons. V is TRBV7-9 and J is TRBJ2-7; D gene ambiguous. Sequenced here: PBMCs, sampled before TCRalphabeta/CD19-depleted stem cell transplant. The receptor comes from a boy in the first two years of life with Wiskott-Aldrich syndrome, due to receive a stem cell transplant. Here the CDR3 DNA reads TGTGCCAGCAGCTTAGCAGCCAGCCCTACCTACGAGCAGTACTTC. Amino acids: CASSLAASPTYEQYF.